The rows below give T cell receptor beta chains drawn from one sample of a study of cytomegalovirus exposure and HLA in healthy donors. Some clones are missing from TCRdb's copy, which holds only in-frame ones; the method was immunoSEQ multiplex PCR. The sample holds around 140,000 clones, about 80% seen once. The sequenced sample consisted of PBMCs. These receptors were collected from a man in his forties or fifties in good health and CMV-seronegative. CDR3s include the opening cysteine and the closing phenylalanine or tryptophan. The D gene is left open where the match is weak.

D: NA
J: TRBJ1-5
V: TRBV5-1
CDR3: CASSPDSNQPQHF

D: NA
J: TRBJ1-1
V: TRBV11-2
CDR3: CASSLESRVATEAFF

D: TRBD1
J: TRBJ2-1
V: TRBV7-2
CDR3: CASSPDRGSNEQFF

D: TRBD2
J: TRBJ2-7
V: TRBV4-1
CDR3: CASSPTTSGGFYEQYF

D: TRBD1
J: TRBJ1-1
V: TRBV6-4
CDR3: CASSAGTGTEAFF

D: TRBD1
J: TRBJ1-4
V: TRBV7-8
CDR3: CASSYETGDGEKLFF

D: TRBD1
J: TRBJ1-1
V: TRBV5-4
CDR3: CASSFRQGMNTEAFF

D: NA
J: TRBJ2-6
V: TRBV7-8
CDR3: CASSLESTGANVLTF

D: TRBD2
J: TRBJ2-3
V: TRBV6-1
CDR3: CASRQTSGGALTQYF

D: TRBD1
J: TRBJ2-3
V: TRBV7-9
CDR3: CASSRQGTDTQYF

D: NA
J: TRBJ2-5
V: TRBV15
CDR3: CATSRDQGGTETQYF

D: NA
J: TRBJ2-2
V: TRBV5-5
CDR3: CASSLEGAGRHTGELFF

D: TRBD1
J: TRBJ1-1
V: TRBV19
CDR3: CASSTRQGRSNTEAFF

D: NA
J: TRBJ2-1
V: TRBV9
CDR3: CASSARLAVDEQFF

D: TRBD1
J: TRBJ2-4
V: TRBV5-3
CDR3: CAREGQENIQYF

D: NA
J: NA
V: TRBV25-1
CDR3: CASSDDRPTYEQYF

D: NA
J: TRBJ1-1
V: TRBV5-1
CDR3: CASSNRVEMNTEAFF

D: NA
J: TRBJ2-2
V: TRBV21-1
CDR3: CASSPRKGFTGELFF